These T cell receptor beta chains were read from a single sample in a study of CD4 T cells in relation to SARS-CoV-2 and coronaviruses. What these receptors recognize is not known. Profiling relied on immunoSEQ multiplex PCR, and the TCRdb table lists in-frame clones only, not all of them. The sample holds 18,000 or so clones, under 85% seen once. Sequenced material: CD4+ T cells from PBMCs, cultured in vitro. These receptors were obtained from a human donor in good health. Each CDR3 is given with its conserved first and last residue. The D gene is left open where the match is weak. Not all rows give a size; the values are once, few, many and, for expanded clones, a class.

abundance: .
d_gene: TRBD1
j_gene: TRBJ2-5
v_gene: TRBV5-1
CDR3nt: TGCGCCAGCAGCTCAGGGACAGCTACCTCTGGGGAGACCCAGTACTTC
CDR3aa: CASSSGTATSGETQYF

abundance: .
d_gene: .
j_gene: TRBJ1-1
v_gene: TRBV5-1
CDR3nt: TGCGCCAGCAGCTTGGCCGGGACACTGAACACTGAAGCTTTCTTT
CDR3aa: CASSLAGTLNTEAFF

abundance: .
d_gene: .
j_gene: TRBJ2-7
v_gene: TRBV12-3/TRBV12-4
CDR3nt: TGTGCCAGCAGTATGGACTGGCCCTACGAGCAGTACTTC
CDR3aa: CASSMDWPYEQYF

abundance: .
d_gene: .
j_gene: TRBJ2-1
v_gene: TRBV3-1/TRBV3-2
CDR3nt: TGTGCCAGCAGCCGAGGCAGCGGCTCCTACAATGAGCAGTTCTTC
CDR3aa: CASSRGSGSYNEQFF

abundance: .
d_gene: TRBD2
j_gene: TRBJ2-7
v_gene: TRBV5-1
CDR3nt: TGCGCCAGCAGCAAAGCCGGGACTAGCGGGGAGAGCTCCTACGAGCAGTACTTC
CDR3aa: CASSKAGTSGESSYEQYF

abundance: once
d_gene: TRBD2
j_gene: TRBJ2-1
v_gene: TRBV10-3
CDR3nt: TGTGCCATCAGAGATACTAGCGGGAGTCGCTACAATGAGCAGTTCTTC
CDR3aa: CAIRDTSGSRYNEQFF

abundance: .
d_gene: .
j_gene: TRBJ1-2
v_gene: TRBV19
CDR3nt: TGTGCCAGTAGCGGACAGAACTATGGCTACACCTTC
CDR3aa: CASSGQNYGYTF

abundance: once
d_gene: .
j_gene: TRBJ1-2
v_gene: TRBV11-2
CDR3nt: TGTGCCAGCAGCTCGTCGAGGCGGACCTATGGCTACACCTTC
CDR3aa: CASSSSRRTYGYTF

abundance: few
d_gene: .
j_gene: TRBJ1-4
v_gene: TRBV6-5
CDR3nt: TGTGCCAGCAGTTACTTCGGAGCAACTAATGAAAAACTGTTTTTT
CDR3aa: CASSYFGATNEKLFF

abundance: .
d_gene: TRBD2
j_gene: TRBJ2-5
v_gene: TRBV30
CDR3nt: TGTGCCTGGAGTAAGGGACTAGCGGGAGGGACCCAGTACTTC
CDR3aa: CAWSKGLAGGTQYF

abundance: .
d_gene: .
j_gene: TRBJ2-7
v_gene: TRBV19
CDR3nt: TGTGCCAGTAGTATAGTAAGGGGCTACGAGCAGTACTTC
CDR3aa: CASSIVRGYEQYF

abundance: .
d_gene: .
j_gene: TRBJ1-1
v_gene: TRBV18
CDR3nt: TGTGCCAGCTCACCAGGGATCGACACTGAAGCTTTCTTT
CDR3aa: CASSPGIDTEAFF

abundance: once
d_gene: TRBD2
j_gene: TRBJ2-5
v_gene: TRBV6-4
CDR3nt: TGTGCCAGCAGTGCCGCACTAAGGGTTAGCGGGAGGTCGGAGACCCAGTACTTC
CDR3aa: CASSAALRVSGRSETQYF

abundance: .
d_gene: TRBD2
j_gene: TRBJ2-1
v_gene: TRBV29-1
CDR3nt: TGCAGCGTTGAAGTGAGAAAGGGTCAGACCTTAGCGGGCCGGAGAGATGAGCAGTTCTTC
CDR3aa: CSVEVRKGQTLAGRRDEQFF

abundance: .
d_gene: .
j_gene: TRBJ2-5
v_gene: TRBV6-1
CDR3nt: TGTGCCAGCAGTGAAGCCGTAGCAGCACAAGAGACCCAGTACTTC
CDR3aa: CASSEAVAAQETQYF

abundance: .
d_gene: .
j_gene: TRBJ2-2
v_gene: TRBV10-3
CDR3nt: TGTGCCACCTTTAAAGAATCAATCGTCAACACCGGGGAGCTGTTTTTT
CDR3aa: CATFKESIVNTGELFF

abundance: .
d_gene: .
j_gene: TRBJ2-3
v_gene: TRBV3-1/TRBV3-2
CDR3nt: TGTGCCAGCAGCCCCCAGGGGGGGGCGCGAGATACGCAGTATTTT
CDR3aa: CASSPQGGARDTQYF

abundance: .
d_gene: .
j_gene: TRBJ1-1
v_gene: TRBV3-1/TRBV3-2
CDR3nt: TGTGCCAGCAGCCAATATCAACCGTCTGAAGCTTTCTTT
CDR3aa: CASSQYQPSEAFF